Listed below are T cell receptor beta chains from one sample, sequenced in a study of glioma-infiltrating T cells after dendritic cell vaccination. The table came from immunoSEQ multiplex PCR; TCRdb's copy has only in-frame clones and leaves some out. Here the sample spans 90,000 or so clones, approximately 81% being singletons. This specimen consisted of blood, obtained before dendritic cell vaccination. All receptors come from a human donor with glioblastoma. CDR3s include the opening cysteine and the closing phenylalanine or tryptophan. A D gene is named only where the DNA matches it firmly. Expanded clones are given a class, and other clones once, few, many or no size at all.

v_call	d_call	clone_size	j_call	cdr3_aa	cdr3_nt
TRBV5-1	TRBD1	.	TRBJ2-1	CASSSSGQVYNEQFF	TGCGCCAGCAGCTCCTCGGGACAGGTCTACAATGAGCAGTTCTTC
TRBV9	.	.	TRBJ2-3	CASSVHSPAGDTQYF	TGTGCCAGCAGCGTTCACAGCCCGGCGGGAGATACGCAGTATTTT
TRBV10-3	.	.	TRBJ2-7	CAIRVVGPLNTYEQYF	TGTGCCATCAGGGTGGTGGGCCCCCTAAACACCTACGAGCAGTACTTC
TRBV27	.	.	TRBJ1-1	CASRSPYLVEGYYTEAFF	TGTGCCAGCAGGTCCCCGTATCTCGTAGAGGGCTACTACACTGAAGCTTTCTTT
TRBV29-1	.	.	TRBJ2-3	CSVFRQADTQYF	TGCAGCGTTTTTAGACAGGCAGATACGCAGTATTTT
TRBV5-1	.	.	TRBJ2-2	CASSAGTAGLAGELFF	TGCGCCAGCAGCGCGGGGACTGCCGGCCTAGCGGGGGAGCTGTTTTTT
TRBV6-6	.	few	TRBJ1-2	CASSYRRSNYGYTF	TGTGCCAGCAGTTACCGGAGGTCTAACTATGGCTACACCTTC
TRBV5-4	.	.	TRBJ2-6	CASSGSSGANVLTF	TGTGCCAGCAGCGGGAGCTCTGGGGCCAACGTCCTGACTTTC
TRBV15	TRBD2	.	TRBJ2-3	CATSRVSGRTDTQYF	TGTGCCACCAGCAGAGTGAGCGGGAGGACAGATACGCAGTATTTT
TRBV15	TRBD1	.	TRBJ1-6	CATSREGQYNSPLHF	TGTGCCACCAGCAGAGAGGGACAGTATAATTCACCCCTCCACTTT
TRBV4-1	.	.	TRBJ2-5	CASSQERALETQYF	TGCGCCAGCAGCCAAGAACGCGCCTTAGAGACCCAGTACTTC
TRBV2	.	.	TRBJ2-2	CASSDISGHGELFF	TGTGCCAGCAGTGATATTAGTGGTCACGGGGAGCTGTTTTTT
TRBV5-5	TRBD1	.	TRBJ1-5	CASSLTGGTSGQPQHF	TGTGCCAGCAGCTTGACAGGGGGTACTTCTGGTCAGCCCCAGCATTTT
TRBV5-6	TRBD2	.	TRBJ2-2	CASRWLAGNTGELFF	TGTGCCAGCAGGTGGCTAGCGGGGAACACCGGGGAGCTGTTTTTT
TRBV11-3	.	.	TRBJ2-5	CASSSPQGRETQYF	TGTGCCAGCAGCTCACCACAGGGTCGAGAGACCCAGTACTTC
TRBV11-2	.	once	TRBJ2-3	CASSLGRGDTQYF	TGTGCCAGCAGCCTGGGCAGGGGAGATACGCAGTATTTT
TRBV6-6	TRBD1	.	TRBJ1-3	CASKTGTGVNTIYF	TGTGCCAGTAAAACCGGGACAGGGGTAAACACCATATATTTT
TRBV7-6	.	.	TRBJ2-5	CASSLGALETQYF	TGTGCCAGCAGCTTGGGGGCTCTGGAGACCCAGTACTTC
TRBV10-2	TRBD2	.	TRBJ2-7	CASSEPSGINEQYF	TGCGCCAGCAGTGAGCCTAGCGGGATCAACGAGCAGTACTTC
TRBV11-2	TRBD2	.	TRBJ2-7	CASSLRTSGSYEQYF	TGTGCCAGCAGCTTAAGAACTAGCGGTTCCTACGAGCAGTACTTC
TRBV9	.	.	TRBJ2-1	CASSGAWGDEQFF	TGTGCCAGCAGCGGAGCATGGGGGGATGAGCAGTTCTTC
TRBV6-1	.	.	TRBJ2-5	CASSPAQYF	TGTGCCAGCAGCCCGGCCCAGTACTTC
TRBV2	.	.	TRBJ2-7	CASSVRGWYEQYF	TGTGCCAGCAGTGTTAGGGGGTGGTACGAGCAGTACTTC